The clone carrying this TCR beta chain has a single count. Its antigen is currently unknown. Sequencing used immunoSEQ multiplex PCR; TCRdb keeps in-frame clones, though not all of them. This sample carries about 140,000 clones, roughly 91% of them seen once, and the ten largest clones take around 5.4%. The data are from a study of T cell responses to AZD1222 COVID-19 vaccine. CDR1 and CDR2 (germline): MNHNS, SASEGT. The CDR3 loop spans 16 amino acids. Trimming at V came to 4 bases and at J to 0 bases, leaving 5 bases not matched to a gene. Broader study findings: Repertoire samples came only from after the peak T cell response. Clonal diversity was possibly underestimated, and white British individuals and females predominated among donors.

The source was peripheral blood, collected on day 0 of AZD1222 vaccination. The origin of this receptor is an adult in good health. V and J are TRBV6-1 and TRBJ2-7; 11 bases are shared with TRBD2. The CDR3 region is CASSAPSGGYSYEQYF. The CDR3, as DNA: TGTGCCAGCAGTGCTCCTAGCGGGGGGTACTCCTACGAGCAGTACTTC.